This TCR beta chain was obtained from a study of identical twins. Worth noting for this clonotype: The antigen remains unidentified.

Template switching added a universal primer site, and cDNA bore unique molecular identifiers. One entry per CDR3 protein results from TCRdb running MiXCR on the 5' RACE reads. This sample has approximately 670,000 distinct CDR3 sequences, with 6.1% found just once. Findings and caveats of the study: Sequences that were beta out-of-frame showed weaker excess twin sharing.

Healthy Caucasians made up all donors. Sequencing input: naive T cells sorted from blood. This clonotype originated in a man aged 18 to 30 in good health.

The CDR3 DNA sequence: TGCGCCAGCAGCCAAGGGACAGGGGATGGAGAAAAACTGTTTTTT. It yields the protein CASSQGTGDGEKLFF. The chain is built from TRBV4-3 and TRBJ1-4, with 9 bases fitting TRBD1. V lost 1 base and J lost 8; bases outside the gene matches: 5. This CDR3 comprises 15 residues. CDR1 and CDR2 from the germline V gene are LGHNA and YSLEER.